These 7 T cell receptor beta chains share one sample of origin, sequenced in a study of spatial heterogeneity in lung cancer. TCRdb recomputed calls from the 5' RACE reads with MiXCR, one row per CDR3 protein. Among under 100,000 distinct CDR3 sequences listed, approximately 8.9% were seen once. This sample's time point: sample taken at primary tumor resection. Unsorted whole RNA of tumor, nontumor lung or frozen PBMC was sequenced. The sample here was PBMCs, taken at surgery. The source of these receptors is a male donor with early-stage non-small cell lung cancer.

This clonotype was counted at least ten times. The chain recombines TRBV18 with TRBJ2-7; D is unresolved. CDR1 and CDR2 from the germline V gene are KGHSH and LQKENI. V lost 0 bases to trimming and J lost 3 bases, with 6 bases between them. The CDR3 consists of 13 residues. CDR3: CASSPPTNYEQYF. CDR3 bases: TGTGCCAGCTCACCACCGACAAACTACGAGCAGTACTTC.

This clonotype was counted only a few times. The rearrangement joins TRBV6-5 to TRBJ1-6, with TRBD1 matching over 9 bases. In germline, CDR1 is MNHEY, CDR2 SVGAGI. The CDR3 spans 17 residues. With 4 bases clipped from V and 9 bases from J, the junction kept 13 bases outside the gene matches. The chain's CDR3 is CASSSGQGMVGFSPLHF. The DNA for the CDR3 is TGTGCCAGCAGTTCCGGACAGGGGATGGTCGGGTTTTCACCCCTCCACTTT.

This clonotype was seen many times. The chain uses TRBV20-1 and TRBJ2-1, with D unclear. The CDR3 contains 12 residues. The germline CDR1 and CDR2 sequences are DFQATT and SNEGSKA (reference sequence). V gave up 1 base and J gave up 6 bases, with 7 bases separating them. The CDR3 loop is CSARGSTNEQFF. Here the CDR3 DNA reads TGCAGTGCTAGAGGCTCCACCAATGAGCAGTTCTTC.

This clonotype turned up a few times. The rearrangement joins TRBV27 to TRBJ2-7; 7 bases fit TRBD1. V trimming: 6 bases; J trimming: 0 bases; junction bases outside the gene matches: 5. CDR1 is MNHEY and CDR2 is SMNVEV in the germline V gene (reference sequence). The CDR3 loop spans 14 amino acids. Here the CDR3 reads CASSQQGSSYEQYF. CDR3 DNA sequence: TGTGCCAGCAGCCAACAGGGGAGCTCCTACGAGCAGTACTTC.

This clonotype was counted only a few times. The rearrangement uses TRBV20-1 and TRBJ2-1; TRBD2 aligns across 10 bases. The CDR3 contains 17 residues. Per germline, CDR1 DFQATT and CDR2 SNEGSKA (reference sequence). V lost 0 bases and J lost 4; bases outside the gene matches: 9. The CDR3 bases are TGCAGTGCTAGAGATGGGGGTAGCGGGAGGTTATACAATGAGCAGTTCTTC. Protein product: CSARDGGSGRLYNEQFF.

This clonotype was seen repeatedly, ten times or more. This sequence joins TRBV7-9 and TRBJ1-1; D unresolved. V shed 3 bases and J shed 6 bases, with 8 bases lying between them. Germline lookup yields CDR1 SEHNR and CDR2 FQNEAQ (reference sequence). The CDR3 is 12 residues long. The CDR3 reads CASSFLSSEAFF. As DNA, the CDR3 is TGTGCCAGCAGCTTCCTAAGCTCTGAAGCTTTCTTT.

The CDR3 region is CASSVAGGHQETQYF. The CDR3 DNA is TGTGCCAGCAGTGTAGCGGGGGGCCATCAAGAGACCCAGTACTTC. This sequence joins TRBV2 and TRBJ2-5; TRBD2 agrees at 10 bases. This CDR3 region has 15 residues. The V gene's germline CDR1 is SNHLY and CDR2 FYNNEI. V shed 4 bases and J 2 bases; nucleotides not matched to a gene: 4.